This T cell receptor (beta chain) was sequenced in a study of blood T cell repertoires in COVID-19. The V and J ends lost 2 bases and 6 bases respectively, with 10 bases between them. In germline, CDR1 is SGHTA, CDR2 FQGTGA. The CDR3 length is 13 residues. Method: immunoSEQ multiplex PCR; TCRdb's copy keeps in-frame clones and lacks some. The data contain about 160,000 clones, more than 75% of them singletons. Clinical history reported by participants formed the basis on which cohorts were assigned. The specimen was PBMCs or T cells enriched from blood (not recorded which). The chain couples TRBV7-3 to TRBJ1-2, with D hard to call. The sequence was obtained from a woman between 50 and 59 years old who had recovered from COVID-19. CDR3 loop: CASSLSAGNGYTF. DNA for the CDR3: TGTGCCAGCAGCTTATCGGCGGGGAATGGCTACACCTTC. Filled out from reference TRBV7-3 and TRBJ1-2, the complete variable domain reads GAGVSQTPSNKVTEKGKYVELRCDPISGHTALYWYRQSLGQGPEFLIYFQGTGAADDSGLPNDRFFAVRPEGSVSTLKIQRTERGDSAVYLCASSLSAGNGYTFGSGTRLTVV.